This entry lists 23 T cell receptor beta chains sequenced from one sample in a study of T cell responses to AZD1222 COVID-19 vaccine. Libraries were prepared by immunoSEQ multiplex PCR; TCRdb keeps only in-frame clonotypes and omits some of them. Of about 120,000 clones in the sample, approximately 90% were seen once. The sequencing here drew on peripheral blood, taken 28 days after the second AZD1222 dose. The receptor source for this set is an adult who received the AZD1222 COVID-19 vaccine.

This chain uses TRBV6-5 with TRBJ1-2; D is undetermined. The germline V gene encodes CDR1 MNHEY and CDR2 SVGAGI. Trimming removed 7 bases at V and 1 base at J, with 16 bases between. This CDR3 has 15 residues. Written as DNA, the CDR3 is TGTGCCAGCACCGACGACGGGAGCTTTAACTATGGCTACACCTTC. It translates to CASTDDGSFNYGYTF.

This CDR3 is CASSWGTGDYGYTF. The CDR3 coding sequence is TGTGCCAGCAGCTGGGGGACAGGGGACTATGGCTACACCTTC. V is TRBV5-6 and J is TRBJ1-2; the match to TRBD1 covers 10 bases. The V segment lost 3 bases and the J segment 3 bases; nucleotides outside the gene matches: 2. Per the germline V gene, CDR1 is SGHDT and CDR2 is YYEEEE. CDR3 size: 14 residues.

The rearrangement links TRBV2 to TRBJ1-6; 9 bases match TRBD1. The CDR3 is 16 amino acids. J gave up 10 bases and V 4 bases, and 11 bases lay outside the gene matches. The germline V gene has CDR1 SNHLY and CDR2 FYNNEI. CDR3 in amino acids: CASSVESGQGRSPLHF. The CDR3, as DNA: TGTGCCAGCAGTGTCGAATCGGGACAGGGTCGCTCACCCCTCCACTTT.

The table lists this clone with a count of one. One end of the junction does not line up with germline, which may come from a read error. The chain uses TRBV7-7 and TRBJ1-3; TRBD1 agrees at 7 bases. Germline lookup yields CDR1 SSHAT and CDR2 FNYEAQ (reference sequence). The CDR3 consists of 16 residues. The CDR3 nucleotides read TGTGCTAGCAGCCCCCGACTAAGACAGGGTTTGGACACCATATATTTT. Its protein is CASSPRLRQGLDTIYF.

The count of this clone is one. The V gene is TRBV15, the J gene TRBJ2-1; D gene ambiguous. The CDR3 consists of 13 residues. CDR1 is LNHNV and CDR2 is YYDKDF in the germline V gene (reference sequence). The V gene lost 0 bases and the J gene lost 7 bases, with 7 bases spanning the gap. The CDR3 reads CATSRDRSNEQFF. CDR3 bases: TGTGCCACCAGCAGAGACAGATCAAATGAGCAGTTCTTC.

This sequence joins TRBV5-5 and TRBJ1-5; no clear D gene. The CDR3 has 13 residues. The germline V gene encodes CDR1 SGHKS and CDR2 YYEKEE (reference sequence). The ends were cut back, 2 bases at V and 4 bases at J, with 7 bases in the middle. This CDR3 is CASSLSENQPQHF. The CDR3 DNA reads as TGTGCCAGCAGCTTATCCGAAAATCAGCCCCAGCATTTT.

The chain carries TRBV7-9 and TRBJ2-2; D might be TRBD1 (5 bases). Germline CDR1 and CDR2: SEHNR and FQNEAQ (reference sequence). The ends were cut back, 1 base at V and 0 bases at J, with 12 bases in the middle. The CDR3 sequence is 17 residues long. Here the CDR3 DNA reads TGTGCCAGCAGCTTAGTTAGGGGATTATCGAACACCGGGGAGCTGTTTTTT. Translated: CASSLVRGLSNTGELFF.

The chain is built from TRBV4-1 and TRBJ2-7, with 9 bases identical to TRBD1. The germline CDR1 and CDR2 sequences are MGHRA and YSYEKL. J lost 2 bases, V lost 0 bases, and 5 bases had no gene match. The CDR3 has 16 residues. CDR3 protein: CASSQEPGTGTYEQYF. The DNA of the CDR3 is TGCGCCAGCAGCCAAGAACCCGGGACAGGGACCTACGAGCAGTACTTC.

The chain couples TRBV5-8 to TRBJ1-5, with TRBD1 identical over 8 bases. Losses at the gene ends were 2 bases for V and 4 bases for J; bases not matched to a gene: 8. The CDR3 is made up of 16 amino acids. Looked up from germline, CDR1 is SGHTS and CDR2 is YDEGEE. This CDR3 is CASSFRTGPKNQPQHF. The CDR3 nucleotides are TGTGCCAGCAGCTTTCGGACAGGGCCAAAAAATCAGCCCCAGCATTTT.

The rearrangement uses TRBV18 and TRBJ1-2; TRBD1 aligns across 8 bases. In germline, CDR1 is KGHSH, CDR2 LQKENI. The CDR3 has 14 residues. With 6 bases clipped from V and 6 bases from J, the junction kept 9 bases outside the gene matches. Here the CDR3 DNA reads TGTGCCAGCTCCCCCAACGACAGGGGCAATGGCTACACCTTC. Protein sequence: CASSPNDRGNGYTF.

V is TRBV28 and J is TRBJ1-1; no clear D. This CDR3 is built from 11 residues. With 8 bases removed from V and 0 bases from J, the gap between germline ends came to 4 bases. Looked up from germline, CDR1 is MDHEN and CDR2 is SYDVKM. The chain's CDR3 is CASRMNTEAFF. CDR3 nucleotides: TGTGCCAGCCGAATGAACACTGAAGCTTTCTTT.

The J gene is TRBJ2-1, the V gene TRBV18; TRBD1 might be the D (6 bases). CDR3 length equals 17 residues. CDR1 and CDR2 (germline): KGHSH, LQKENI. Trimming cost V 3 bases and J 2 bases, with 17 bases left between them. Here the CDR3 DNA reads TGTGCCAGCTCACCCCTCGCCGGGACACCTACCTACAATGAGCAGTTCTTC. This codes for CASSPLAGTPTYNEQFF.

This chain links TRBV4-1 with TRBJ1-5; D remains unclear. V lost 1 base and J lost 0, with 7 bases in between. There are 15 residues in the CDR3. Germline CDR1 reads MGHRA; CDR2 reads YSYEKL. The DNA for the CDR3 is TGCGCCAGCAGCCAAGCTCTGGGTAGCAATCAGCCCCAGCATTTT. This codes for CASSQALGSNQPQHF.

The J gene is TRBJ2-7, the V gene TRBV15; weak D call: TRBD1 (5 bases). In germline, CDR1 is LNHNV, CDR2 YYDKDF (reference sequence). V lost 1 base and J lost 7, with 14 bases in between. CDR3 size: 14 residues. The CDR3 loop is CATSRGTFLGEQYF. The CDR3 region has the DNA TGTGCCACCAGCAGAGGGACATTCCTTGGGGAGCAGTACTTC.

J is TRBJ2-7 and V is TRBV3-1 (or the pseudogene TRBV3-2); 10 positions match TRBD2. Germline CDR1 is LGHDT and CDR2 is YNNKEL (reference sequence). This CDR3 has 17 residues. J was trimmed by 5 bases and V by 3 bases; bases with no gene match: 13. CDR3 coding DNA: TGTGCCAGCAGCCAGGCTGCGTTACTAGCGGGAAGGAACGAGCAGTACTTC. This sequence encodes CASSQAALLAGRNEQYF.

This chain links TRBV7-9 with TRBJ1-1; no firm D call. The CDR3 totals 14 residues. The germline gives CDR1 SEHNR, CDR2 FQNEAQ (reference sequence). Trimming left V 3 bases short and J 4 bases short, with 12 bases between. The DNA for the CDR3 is TGTGCCAGCAGCTTTGGGCAGAAAGGCACTGAAGCTTTCTTT. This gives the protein CASSFGQKGTEAFF.

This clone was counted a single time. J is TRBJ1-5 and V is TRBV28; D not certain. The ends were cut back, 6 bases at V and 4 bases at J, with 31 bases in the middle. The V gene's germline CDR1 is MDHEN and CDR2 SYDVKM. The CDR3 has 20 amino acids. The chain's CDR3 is CASRDGERLHDQALNQPQHF. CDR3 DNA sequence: TGTGCCAGCAGGGATGGGGAGAGGCTTCACGACCAGGCGCTAAATCAGCCCCAGCATTTT.

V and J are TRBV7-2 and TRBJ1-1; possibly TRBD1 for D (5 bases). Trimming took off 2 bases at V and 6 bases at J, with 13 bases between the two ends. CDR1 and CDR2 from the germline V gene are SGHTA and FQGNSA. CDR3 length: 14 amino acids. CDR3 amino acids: CASSLIQGRPEAFF. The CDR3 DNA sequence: TGTGCCAGCAGCTTAATCCAGGGACGGCCTGAAGCTTTCTTT.

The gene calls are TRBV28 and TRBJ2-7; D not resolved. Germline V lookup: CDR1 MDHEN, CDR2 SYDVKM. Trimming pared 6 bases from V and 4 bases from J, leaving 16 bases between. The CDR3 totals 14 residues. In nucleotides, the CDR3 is TGTGCCAGCAGCCCGGATGGTGGCCGATACGAGCAGTACTTC. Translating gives CASSPDGGRYEQYF.

The CDR3 here is CATSTGGTYGNPFF. DNA for the CDR3: TGTGCCACCAGCACCGGAGGGACATACGGCAACCCGTTTTTT. This rearrangement joins TRBV15 to TRBJ1-4; maybe TRBD1 (6 bases). Trimming shortened V by 4 bases and J by 16 bases, and 22 bases separated the two germline ends. The CDR3 spans 14 residues. The germline V gene has CDR1 LNHNV and CDR2 YYDKDF (reference sequence).

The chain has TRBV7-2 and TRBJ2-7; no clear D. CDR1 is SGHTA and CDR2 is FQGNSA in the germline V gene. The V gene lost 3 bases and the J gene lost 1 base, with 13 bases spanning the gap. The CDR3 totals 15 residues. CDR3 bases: TGTGCCAGCAGCTTTACGGTTTCATCGTCCTACGAGCAGTACTTC. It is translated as CASSFTVSSSYEQYF.

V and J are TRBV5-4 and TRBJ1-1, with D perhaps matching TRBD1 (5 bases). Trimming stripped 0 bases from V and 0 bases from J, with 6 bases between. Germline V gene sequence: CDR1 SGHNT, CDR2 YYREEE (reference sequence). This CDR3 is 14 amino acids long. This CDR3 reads CASSLAGMNTEAFF. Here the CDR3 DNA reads TGTGCCAGCAGCTTGGCAGGGATGAACACTGAAGCTTTCTTT.

In DNA, the CDR3 is TGTGCCAGCCTCAGGGATCTAGCCAAAAACATTCAGTACTTC. Protein: CASLRDLAKNIQYF. The chain uses TRBV6-5 and TRBJ2-4; D may be TRBD1 (5 bases). The CDR3 covers 14 residues. V was pared by 8 bases and J by 0 bases, with 11 bases between. Germline assignment: CDR1 MNHEY and CDR2 SVGAGI.